The sequence of this TCR beta chain was determined in a study of T-cell reconstitution after alpha-beta-depleted transplantation in children. On this clonotype: The antigen is undetermined.

The library targeted TCRbeta and was prepared with unique molecular identifiers. TCRdb ran MiXCR on the PCR reads and lists one entry per CDR3 protein. The table lists fewer than 550,000 distinct CDR3 sequences, about a sixth of them singletons. The germline CDR1 and CDR2 sequences are MGHRA and YSYEKL. V lost 4 bases and J lost 4; bases outside the gene matches: 1. This CDR3 has 14 residues. General study findings and limits: The main origin of T-cell counts and diversity one year after transplant was newly produced T cells. At day 60, the high TCRbeta diversity found in some patients originated from recipient T cells and thymic progenitors that had survived. Reportedly, alpha-beta T cells present about two months post-transplant originated from several hundred expanded clones of graft origin.

Sequencing used PBMCs, mostly from graft donor cells, obtained 360 days after TCRalphabeta/CD19-depleted stem cell transplant. V is TRBV4-1 and J is TRBJ2-3, with 11 bases identical to TRBD1. This TCR came from a boy under two years old who had a stem cell transplant for Wiskott-Aldrich syndrome, so the T cells may come from the graft donor. Here the CDR3 DNA reads TGCGCCAGCAGCCCGGGACAGGGGGCAGATACGCAGTATTTT. It is translated as CASSPGQGADTQYF.